A single sample is the source of the 20 T cell receptor beta chains below, sequenced in a study of monozygotic twins with inflammatory bowel disease. Reanalyzing the 5' RACE reads, TCRdb keeps one entry per CDR3 protein, without DNA. The specimen's table records 150,000 to 200,000 distinct CDR3 sequences. The sample taken for sequencing was blood. All receptors come from a human donor with ulcerative colitis or Crohn's disease, or a healthy co-twin of an affected twin (not recorded which).

This chain uses TRBV6-6 with TRBJ2-3; TCRdb selects TRBD1, and the lack of DNA leaves this call unchecked. Germline V gives CDR1 MNHNY, CDR2 SVGAGI (reference sequence). The CDR3 spans 12 residues. The CDR3 loop reads CASTGTPDTQYF.

The CDR3 spells CASSYSWTGELFF. This sequence joins TRBV6-5 and TRBJ2-2. The CDR3 extends over 13 amino acids. In germline, CDR1 is MNHEY, CDR2 SVGAGI.

This rearrangement joins TRBV7-9 to TRBJ2-7; without DNA, the TCRdb call of TRBD2 cannot be checked. The CDR3 has 17 amino acids. Germline lookup yields CDR1 SEHNR and CDR2 FQNEAQ (reference sequence). The CDR3 is CASRTPKLAEFPYEQYF.

The chain is built from TRBV7-8 and TRBJ1-5. The CDR3 consists of 16 residues. Germline V CDR1 and CDR2: SGHVS, FQNEAQ. CDR3 amino acids: CASSLARAATFQPQHF.

J is TRBJ2-3 and V is TRBV18. The germline CDR1 and CDR2 sequences are KGHSH and LQKENI. This CDR3 comprises 12 residues. CDR3 protein: CASGQSTDTQYF.

J is TRBJ2-1 and V is TRBV5-1; no DNA is available, so the TRBD1 call from TCRdb remains unchecked. The CDR3 extends over 15 amino acids. CDR1 is SGHRS, CDR2 YFSETQ, per germline. The CDR3 sequence: CASMAGTGRYNEQFF. The full variable domain, its missing parts supplied by reference TRBV5-1 and TRBJ2-1, is KAGVTQTPRYLIKTRGQQVTLSCSPISGHRSVSWYQQTPGQGLQFLFEYFSETQRNKGNFPGRFSGRQFSNSRSEMNVSTLELGDSALYLCASMAGTGRYNEQFFGPGTRLTVL.

The chain combines TRBV11-2 with TRBJ2-1; lacking DNA, the TRBD1 call made by TCRdb goes unchecked. Germline V CDR1 and CDR2: SGHAT, FQNNGV. This CDR3 contains 14 residues. The CDR3 loop reads CASSGQLAANEQFF. The variable domain in full, completed from reference TRBV11-2 and TRBJ2-1, reads EAGVAQSPRYKIIEKRQSVAFWCNPISGHATLYWYQQILGQGPKLLIQFQNNGVVDDSQLPKDRFSAERLKGVDSTLKIQPAKLEDSAVYLCASSGQLAANEQFFGPGTRLTVL.

The chain carries TRBV2 and TRBJ2-3; TCRdb's D call of TRBD2 is untestable without DNA. The CDR3 contains 17 residues. Per the germline V gene, CDR1 is SNHLY and CDR2 is FYNNEI. The chain's CDR3 is CASIPRTSGASTDTQYF.

The chain joins TRBV11-2 to TRBJ2-1. The germline CDR1 and CDR2 sequences are SGHAT and FQNNGV. The CDR3 is 15 amino acids. The CDR3 region is CASSQDSSSYNEQFF.

The CDR3 region is CASSLDLAGGTDTQYF. The chain joins TRBV5-1 to TRBJ2-3. The V gene's germline CDR1 is SGHRS and CDR2 YFSETQ. This CDR3 spans 16 amino acids.

This chain connects TRBV30 to TRBJ1-1. Germline V lookup: CDR1 GTSNPN, CDR2 SVGIG (reference sequence). The CDR3 is 13 residues long. CDR3 amino acids: CAWSGGQGRRAFF.

The CDR3 here is CASSSISGSGSDTQYF. The rearrangement uses TRBV7-8 and TRBJ2-3; as DNA is missing, the TRBD2 call by TCRdb cannot be tested. Looked up from germline, CDR1 is SGHVS and CDR2 is FQNEAQ. There are 16 residues in the CDR3.

The gene calls are TRBV5-1 and TRBJ2-1; the TCRdb call, TRBD2, lacks DNA for checking. Germline CDR1 reads SGHRS; CDR2 reads YFSETQ. This CDR3 comprises 14 residues. CDR3 amino acids: CASGHSGRDNEQFF.

The V gene is TRBV10-3, the J gene TRBJ1-1; TCRdb's assignment of TRBD1 cannot be checked, as there is no DNA. There are 12 residues in the CDR3. CDR1 is ENHRY and CDR2 is SYGVKD in the germline V gene. This CDR3 is CAISTTGTEAFF.

The chain is built from TRBV5-1 and TRBJ2-7; TCRdb designates TRBD1, a call that cannot be tested without DNA. CDR3 length equals 14 residues. CDR1 is SGHRS, CDR2 YFSETQ, per germline. CDR3 region: CASSLQGANYEQYF. Looking up the rest from reference TRBV5-1 and TRBJ2-7 gives the full variable domain: KAGVTQTPRYLIKTRGQQVTLSCSPISGHRSVSWYQQTPGQGLQFLFEYFSETQRNKGNFPGRFSGRQFSNSRSEMNVSTLELGDSALYLCASSLQGANYEQYFGPGTRLTVT.

The V and J genes are TRBV7-9 and TRBJ2-2; TCRdb lists TRBD1, though no DNA is available to test this call. CDR1 and CDR2 from the germline V gene are SEHNR and FQNEAQ (reference sequence). This CDR3 comprises 15 residues. The CDR3 reads CASTPPYGVTGELFF.

This rearrangement joins TRBV5-1 to TRBJ1-6; TCRdb's D call, TRBD1, is unchecked because there is no DNA. Germline CDR1 SGHRS, CDR2 YFSETQ. This CDR3 has 16 amino acids. CDR3 in amino acids: CASSKTRDTHNSPLHF.

The rearrangement joins TRBV5-1 to TRBJ1-1; the D call of TRBD1 rests on TCRdb alone, since no DNA is present to check it. Per germline, CDR1 SGHRS and CDR2 YFSETQ. CDR3 length equals 16 residues. The CDR3 loop is CASSLVSGQMNTEAFF.

This chain uses TRBV20-1 with TRBJ2-1; TCRdb calls TRBD2, which cannot be checked without DNA. The V gene's germline CDR1 is DFQATT and CDR2 SNEGSKA (reference sequence). The CDR3 has 13 amino acids. CDR3 in amino acids: CRATSGRAGEQFF.

This chain links TRBV19 with TRBJ2-7; TCRdb picks TRBD1, but there is no DNA to check that call. The germline V gene has CDR1 LNHDA and CDR2 SQIVND (reference sequence). The CDR3 runs 15 residues. The CDR3 loop reads CASIVSPRQIYEQYF.